These 31 T cell receptor beta chains were sequenced from one sample in a study of glioma-infiltrating T cells after dendritic cell vaccination. Here immunoSEQ multiplex PCR was the method, and the copy in TCRdb shows in-frame clones only, minus some. The sample shows about 49,000 clones, approximately 85% of them seen only once. Material: blood, obtained before dendritic cell vaccination. The receptor set was obtained from a human donor with glioblastoma.

The chain carries TRBV19 and TRBJ1-2, with 7 bases matching TRBD1. V lost 5 bases and J lost 5; bases outside the gene matches: 5. The V gene's germline CDR1 is LNHDA and CDR2 SQIVND (reference sequence). The CDR3 totals 13 residues. CDR3 loop: CASSLQQGYGYTF. The CDR3 DNA reads as TGTGCCAGTAGTCTCCAACAGGGGTATGGCTACACCTTC.

V gene TRBV5-8 combines with J gene TRBJ1-1; D is possibly TRBD1 (6 bases). Germline V CDR1 and CDR2: SGHTS, YDEGEE. The V end lost 0 bases, the J end lost 1 base, and 10 bases lay between the germline ends. This CDR3 has 15 amino acids. Written as DNA, the CDR3 is TGTGCCAGCAGCTTGGGGGGGCAAGGGAACACTGAAGCTTTCTTT. Encoded protein: CASSLGGQGNTEAFF.

The gene calls are TRBV5-4 and TRBJ1-3; 9 bases map to TRBD1. The length of the CDR3 is 15 residues. Germline V gene sequence: CDR1 SGHNT, CDR2 YYREEE (reference sequence). Trimming cost V 3 bases and J 3 bases; bases outside gene matches: 4. CDR3 loop: CASSSPTGGGNTIYF. The CDR3 coding sequence is TGTGCCAGCAGCTCCCCGACAGGGGGTGGAAACACCATATATTTT.

The chain joins TRBV4-3 to TRBJ2-7, with D possibly being TRBD1 (6 bases). Looked up from germline, CDR1 is LGHNA and CDR2 is YSLEER. V lost 0 bases, J lost 5 bases, and 14 bases lay in between. CDR3 length: 15 residues. In nucleotides, the CDR3 is TGCGCCAGCAGCCAAGATTTAGGGGGTGAGGACGAGCAGTACTTC. Its translation is CASSQDLGGEDEQYF.

The chain is built from TRBV28 and TRBJ1-2; a possible D gene is TRBD1 (6 bases). The V and J ends lost 8 bases and 3 bases respectively, with 13 bases between them. Germline values: CDR1 MDHEN, CDR2 SYDVKM. This CDR3 region has 13 residues. DNA of the CDR3: TGTGCCAGCCGGGGGGGCAGTCACTATGGCTACACCTTC. Translated: CASRGGSHYGYTF.

This clone was counted once. V is TRBV9 and J is TRBJ2-1, with no clear D. The CDR3 length is 15 residues. Germline lookup yields CDR1 SGDLS and CDR2 YYNGEE. Trimming stripped 0 bases from V and 0 bases from J, with 7 bases between. CDR3 nucleotides: TGTGCCAGCAGCGTAGAGATAGCCTCCTACAATGAGCAGTTCTTC. This sequence encodes CASSVEIASYNEQFF. Variable domain in full (rest from reference TRBV9 and TRBJ2-1): DSGVTQTPKHLITATGQRVTLRCSPRSGDLSVYWYQQSLDQGLQFLIQYYNGEERAKGNILERFSAQQFPDLHSELNLSSLELGDSALYFCASSVEIASYNEQFFGPGTRLTVL.

CDR3 coding DNA: TGTGCCAGCAGCCCAGACAATGAGCAGTTCTTC. Protein: CASSPDNEQFF. The chain recombines TRBV7-9 with TRBJ2-1; no reliable D call. The CDR3 totals 11 residues. The ends were cut back, 5 bases at V and 5 bases at J, with 4 bases in the middle. The germline V gene has CDR1 SEHNR and CDR2 FQNEAQ (reference sequence). Full variable domain (rest looked up from reference TRBV7-9 and TRBJ2-1): DTGVSQNPRHKITKRGQNVTFRCDPISEHNRLYWYRQTLGQGPEFLTYFQNEAQLEKSRLLSDRFSAERPKGSFSTLEIQRTEQGDSAMYLCASSPDNEQFFGPGTRLTVL.

The chain couples TRBV5-1 to TRBJ2-1, with D possibly matching TRBD2 (6 bases). The CDR3 extends over 12 amino acids. The germline CDR1 and CDR2 sequences are SGHRS and YFSETQ. V was cut by 1 base and J by 9 bases, with 8 bases left in between. The CDR3 region is CASSLSTSEQFF. CDR3 DNA sequence: TGCGCCAGCAGCTTGTCGACTAGTGAGCAGTTCTTC.

This chain joins TRBV15 and TRBJ2-2; D not certain. The CDR3 spans 13 residues. Looked up from germline, CDR1 is LNHNV and CDR2 is YYDKDF (reference sequence). V was pared by 7 bases and J by 2 bases, with 8 bases between. DNA for the CDR3: TGTGCCACCACACTTGGTAACACCGGGGAGCTGTTTTTT. It translates to CATTLGNTGELFF.

The rearrangement joins TRBV6-6 to TRBJ1-4; D perhaps matches TRBD1 (5 bases). This CDR3 has 16 amino acids. The V end lost 6 bases, the J end lost 3 bases, and 17 bases lay between the germline ends. Germline V gene sequence: CDR1 MNHNY, CDR2 SVGAGI (reference sequence). CDR3 DNA: TGTGCCAGCAGACTACCCTCGGGGGTACCTAATGAAAAACTGTTTTTT. It translates to CASRLPSGVPNEKLFF.

The gene calls are TRBV10-1 and TRBJ2-7; 8 nucleotides match TRBD2. The CDR3 consists of 11 residues. J was trimmed by 7 bases and V by 6 bases; bases with no gene match: 2. CDR1 is WNHNN, CDR2 SYGVQD, per germline (reference sequence). Here the CDR3 reads CASSRGGEQYF. The DNA of the CDR3 is TGCGCCAGCAGCCGGGGGGGGGAGCAGTACTTC.

In its sample, this clone was seen once. This sequence joins TRBV5-1 and TRBJ2-7; the D gene is possibly TRBD1 (5 bases). This CDR3 spans 13 amino acids. Germline V gene data show CDR1 as SGHRS and CDR2 as YFSETQ. Trimming shortened V by 2 bases and J by 2 bases, and 8 bases separated the two germline ends. CDR3 nucleotide sequence: TGCGCCAGCAGCTTCGACAGACCCTACGAGCAGTACTTC. Amino acid sequence: CASSFDRPYEQYF. The complete variable domain, with remaining parts taken from reference TRBV5-1 and TRBJ2-7, reads KAGVTQTPRYLIKTRGQQVTLSCSPISGHRSVSWYQQTPGQGLQFLFEYFSETQRNKGNFPGRFSGRQFSNSRSEMNVSTLELGDSALYLCASSFDRPYEQYFGPGTRLTVT.

The J gene is TRBJ2-7, the V gene TRBV29-1, with D hard to call. Germline lookup yields CDR1 SQVTM and CDR2 ANQGSEA. V was pared by 3 bases and J by 7 bases, with 13 bases between. The CDR3 is 12 residues long. CDR3 DNA sequence: TGCAGCGTTGAGGTCCGGTCTTATGAGCAGTACTTC. It codes for CSVEVRSYEQYF.

The chain uses TRBV19 and TRBJ2-7, with a tentative D call TRBD1 (5 bases). Germline CDR1 and CDR2: LNHDA and SQIVND (reference sequence). Trimming pared 0 bases from V and 3 bases from J, leaving 15 bases between. This CDR3 region has 16 residues. This CDR3 is CASSIDDSDRGYEQYF. The CDR3 bases are TGTGCCAGTAGTATAGACGACAGTGACCGAGGCTACGAGCAGTACTTC. The entire variable domain, with the rest obtained from reference TRBV19 and TRBJ2-7, is as follows: DGGITQSPKYLFRKEGQNVTLSCEQNLNHDAMYWYRQDPGQGLRLIYYSQIVNDFQKGDIAEGYSVSREKKESFPLTVTSAQKNPTAFYLCASSIDDSDRGYEQYFGPGTRLTVT.

The V gene is TRBV6-5, the J gene TRBJ2-3, with TRBD2 as a possible D gene (7 bases). This CDR3 contains 16 residues. Trimming cost V 2 bases and J 2 bases, with 14 bases left between them. Per the germline V gene, CDR1 is MNHEY and CDR2 is SVGAGI. The CDR3 sequence: CASSYRGGDTTDTQYF. The CDR3 nucleotides are TGTGCCAGCAGTTACAGGGGGGGGGACACCACAGATACGCAGTATTTT.

The chain recombines TRBV18 with TRBJ1-1; D is uncertain. Per the germline V gene, CDR1 is KGHSH and CDR2 is LQKENI. This CDR3 comprises 13 residues. Trimming stripped 4 bases from V and 4 bases from J, with 10 bases between. CDR3 amino acids: CASSLPGSTEAFF. The CDR3 DNA is TGTGCCAGCTCACTTCCGGGGTCCACTGAAGCTTTCTTT.

The gene calls are TRBV5-1 and TRBJ2-5; TRBD2 matches 9 bases. Looked up from germline, CDR1 is SGHRS and CDR2 is YFSETQ. With V trimmed by 3 bases and J by 5 bases, 5 bases remained unmatched. The CDR3 consists of 14 residues. CDR3 sequence reads: CASSSGLARETQYF. CDR3 bases: TGCGCCAGCAGCTCCGGACTAGCGAGGGAGACCCAGTACTTC. Based on the CDR3 plus reference TRBV5-1 and TRBJ2-5, the full variable domain is KAGVTQTPRYLIKTRGQQVTLSCSPISGHRSVSWYQQTPGQGLQFLFEYFSETQRNKGNFPGRFSGRQFSNSRSEMNVSTLELGDSALYLCASSSGLARETQYFGPGTRLLVL.

The chain has TRBV9 and TRBJ2-5, with 10 bases lining up with TRBD2. The last part of the DNA fits TRBJ2-7 better; the J call may be wrong. Germline CDR1 and CDR2: SGDLS and YYNGEE. The CDR3 has 16 amino acids. CDR3 loop: CASSVEGSGRNYEQYF. CDR3 bases: TGTGCCAGCAGCGTAGAGGGTAGCGGGAGGAATTACGAGCAGTACTTC.

The chain employs TRBV27 and TRBJ2-3; D possibly corresponds to TRBD1 (5 bases). CDR1 is MNHEY and CDR2 is SMNVEV in the germline V gene (reference sequence). V was clipped by 5 bases and J by 2 bases, with 11 bases between them. The CDR3 spans 14 residues. The CDR3 bases are TGTGCCAGCAGTCCAAGACAGTTCACAGATACGCAGTATTTT. It specifies CASSPRQFTDTQYF.

V usage is TRBV27 and J usage is TRBJ1-4; 9 positions match TRBD1. V shed 6 bases and J 0 bases; nucleotides not matched to a gene: 11. This CDR3 contains 18 residues. Germline V gene sequence: CDR1 MNHEY, CDR2 SMNVEV (reference sequence). DNA for the CDR3: TGTGCCAGCAGCCGAAACAGGGGGCCTATTGCAACTAATGAAAAACTGTTTTTT. Translating gives CASSRNRGPIATNEKLFF.

For this clone: Sequence at one end of the junction differs from germline and may be a read error. The chain combines TRBV7-2 with TRBJ1-1; 12 bases are shared with TRBD1. Per germline, CDR1 SGHTA and CDR2 FQGNSA. The CDR3 has 15 residues. The CDR3 spells CASTLAGQGATEAFF. The CDR3 DNA follows: TGTGCCAGCACCTTAGCGGGACAGGGGGCCACTGAAGCTTTCTTT.

The V and J genes are TRBV6-6 and TRBJ2-5, with 12 bases that match TRBD2. Per germline, CDR1 MNHNY and CDR2 SVGAGI (reference sequence). This CDR3 spans 15 amino acids. V lost 6 bases to trimming and J lost 4 bases; unmatched junction nucleotides: 6. The CDR3 sequence is CASRLTSGSGETQYF. CDR3 coding DNA: TGTGCCAGCAGATTGACTAGCGGGAGTGGAGAGACCCAGTACTTC.

The rearrangement joins TRBV18 to TRBJ2-7, with TRBD2 matching over 13 bases. The V segment lost 2 bases and the J segment 4 bases; nucleotides outside the gene matches: 5. The CDR3 is made up of 16 amino acids. Germline V CDR1 and CDR2: KGHSH, LQKENI. The CDR3 loop reads CASSPWTSGRGYEQYF. The CDR3 coding sequence is TGTGCCAGCTCACCATGGACTAGCGGGAGAGGGTACGAGCAGTACTTC. Looking up the rest from reference TRBV18 and TRBJ2-7 gives the full variable domain: NAGVMQNPRHLVRRRGQEARLRCSPMKGHSHVYWYRQLPEEGLKFMVYLQKENIIDESGMPKERFSAEFPKEGPSILRIQQVVRGDSAAYFCASSPWTSGRGYEQYFGPGTRLTVT.

The count of this clone is one. The gene calls are TRBV25-1 and TRBJ2-1, with D perhaps matching TRBD1 (6 bases). The CDR3 has 16 residues. Per the germline V gene, CDR1 is MGHDK and CDR2 is SYGVNS. With 2 bases removed from V and 2 bases from J, the gap between germline ends came to 13 bases. The CDR3 loop is CASSEMGTRTYNEQFF. For the CDR3, the DNA is TGTGCCAGCAGTGAAATGGGGACAAGGACCTACAATGAGCAGTTCTTC.

The V gene is TRBV18, the J gene TRBJ1-1; 10 positions match TRBD1. Germline assignment: CDR1 KGHSH and CDR2 LQKENI. Trimming took 0 bases from V and 5 from J; bases not matched to a gene: 12. The CDR3 is 18 residues long. In DNA, the CDR3 is TGTGCCAGCTCACCACCGACGACAGGGGGCATGAAGAGGACTGAAGCTTTCTTT. Residues: CASSPPTTGGMKRTEAFF.

This clone was counted between two and nine times. The V call is TRBV7-8, the J call TRBJ2-3, with D possibly matching TRBD2 (6 bases). The germline V and J ends were trimmed by 5 bases and 6 bases, with 12 bases remaining between them. This CDR3 contains 13 residues. Germline V gene data show CDR1 as SGHVS and CDR2 as FQNEAQ. The CDR3 sequence: CASSPGLLDTQYF. CDR3 DNA: TGTGCCAGCAGCCCCGGACTACTGGATACGCAGTATTTT.

This rearrangement joins TRBV6-1 to TRBJ2-3, with D maybe TRBD1 (6 bases). The CDR3 sequence is 14 residues long. V dropped 1 base and J dropped 1 base, with 6 bases sitting between them. Germline lookup yields CDR1 MNHNS and CDR2 SASEGT. CDR3 sequence (DNA): TGTGCCAGCAGTGAAGGACAGGGCACAGATACGCAGTATTTT. The encoded protein is CASSEGQGTDTQYF.

The CDR3 loop reads CASSGGTGDVNQPQHF. Here the CDR3 DNA reads TGTGCCAGCAGCGGCGGGACGGGGGATGTCAATCAGCCCCAGCATTTT. The V and J genes are TRBV9 and TRBJ1-5; TRBD1 is a possible D gene (5 bases). The CDR3 sequence is 16 residues long. Trimming cost V 3 bases and J 3 bases, with 16 bases left between them. The germline V gene encodes CDR1 SGDLS and CDR2 YYNGEE.

The chain employs TRBV5-6 and TRBJ2-5, with 12 bases lining up with TRBD2. The germline CDR1 and CDR2 sequences are SGHDT and YYEEEE. There are 18 residues in the CDR3. V shed 7 bases and J 4 bases; nucleotides not matched to a gene: 17. CDR3 sequence: CASRPPNRLAGEGETQYF. The CDR3 DNA follows: TGTGCCAGCCGTCCACCGAATAGACTAGCGGGAGAGGGAGAGACCCAGTACTTC.

This clone was recorded only once. The CDR3 is CASSPSGTSGRGQETQYF. The CDR3 DNA reads as TGTGCCAGCAGCCCATCCGGGACTAGCGGGAGGGGCCAAGAGACCCAGTACTTC. The gene calls are TRBV5-4 and TRBJ2-5; 16 nucleotides align to TRBD2. With V trimmed by 4 bases and J by 1 base, 7 bases remained unmatched. This CDR3 has 18 amino acids. In germline, CDR1 is SGHNT, CDR2 YYREEE (reference sequence).

J is TRBJ2-7 and V is TRBV5-1, with D possibly matching TRBD1 (5 bases). V gave up 4 bases and J gave up 4 bases, with 18 bases separating them. The CDR3 has 15 residues. CDR1 is SGHRS, CDR2 YFSETQ, per germline. The CDR3 sequence is CASSPPLDSQYEQYF. In nucleotides, the CDR3 is TGCGCCAGCAGCCCCCCCCTAGACAGTCAATACGAGCAGTACTTC.